A single sample gave rise to the 16 T cell receptor beta chains below, sequenced in a study of blood T cell repertoires in COVID-19. Sequencing was performed with immunoSEQ multiplex PCR; in TCRdb, only in-frame clones are kept and a portion is missing. The sample lists around 170,000 clones, over 65% occurring once. Sequenced input: peripheral blood. The origin of the receptors is a woman of 80 years or more with acute or convalescent COVID-19.

The chain combines TRBV6-6 with TRBJ2-7, with 10 bases matching TRBD2. The V gene's germline CDR1 is MNHNY and CDR2 SVGAGI (reference sequence). The CDR3 spans 13 residues. The V gene end was trimmed by 7 bases and the J gene end by 6 bases; junction bases not matched to a gene: 6. The CDR3 sequence: CASTLWTSGEQYF. The CDR3 bases are TGTGCCAGCACCCTCTGGACTAGCGGCGAGCAGTACTTC.

The rearrangement links TRBV10-3 to TRBJ2-2; D gene uncertain. The germline gives CDR1 ENHRY, CDR2 SYGVKD. V was trimmed by 2 bases and J by 11 bases, leaving 9 bases between them. The CDR3 totals 12 residues. The CDR3 reads CAISERSSELFF. The CDR3 bases are TGTGCCATCAGTGAGAGGAGCAGCGAGCTGTTTTTT.

The rearrangement uses TRBV21-1 and TRBJ2-2; TRBD1, as called in the table, went unchecked against the DNA. TRBV21-1 corresponds to a pseudogene. This CDR3 region has 17 residues. The CDR3 nucleotides read TGTGCCAGCAGCCCTATCAACTGGACAGGGATGCCCGGGGAGCTGTTTTTT. Protein sequence: CASSPINWTGMPGELFF.

The J gene is TRBJ2-3, the V gene TRBV5-1; TRBD1 might be the D (6 bases). The CDR3 sequence is 14 residues long. With 0 bases removed from V and 5 bases from J, the gap between germline ends came to 10 bases. Germline assignment: CDR1 SGHRS and CDR2 YFSETQ. CDR3 DNA: TGCGCCAGCAGCTTGGGCAGGGGACAAGATACGCAGTATTTT. It translates to CASSLGRGQDTQYF.

V usage is TRBV24-1 and J usage is TRBJ2-2, with 10 bases identical to TRBD2. From germline, CDR1 is KGHDR and CDR2 SFDVKD. This CDR3 spans 15 amino acids. V shed 10 bases and J 0 bases; nucleotides not matched to a gene: 4. The CDR3 reads CATGLAETNTGELFF. As DNA, the CDR3 is TGTGCCACAGGACTAGCGGAAACGAACACCGGGGAGCTGTTTTTT.

As regards this clone: The same CDR3 also results from other DNA sequences found in this sample. The chain joins TRBV18 to TRBJ2-7; D is possibly TRBD2 (7 bases). The CDR3 contains 15 residues. V lost 3 bases, J lost 2 bases, and 14 bases lay in between. Germline-derived CDR1 and CDR2 are KGHSH and LQKENI. The CDR3 is CASSPLGGETYEQYF. The CDR3 DNA reads TGTGCCAGCTCACCCCTAGGGGGGGAAACCTACGAGCAGTACTTC.

The chain has TRBV4-3 and TRBJ2-5; tentative D call: TRBD1 (6 bases). The CDR3 loop spans 17 amino acids. Deletions cut 0 bases from V and 2 bases from J, with 16 bases between. CDR1 is LGHNA, CDR2 YSLEER, per germline. The DNA for the CDR3 is TGCGCCAGCAGCCAAGATAGTTCAAGGGGGTGGCAAGAGACCCAGTACTTC. This gives the protein CASSQDSSRGWQETQYF.

The V and J genes are TRBV6-6 and TRBJ2-1; 7 bases line up with TRBD1. Germline CDR1 MNHNY, CDR2 SVGAGI (reference sequence). V was pared by 5 bases and J by 5 bases, with 9 bases of the junction left unmatched. The CDR3 is 15 amino acids. The CDR3 spells CASSRQGTVNNEQFF. CDR3 DNA: TGTGCCAGCAGTCGACAAGGGACAGTCAACAATGAGCAGTTCTTC.

The genes are TRBV21-1 and TRBJ2-7; TRBD2, the table's D call, was not compared with the DNA. TRBV21-1 is given as a pseudogene. The CDR3 extends over 15 amino acids. The CDR3 DNA reads as TGTGCCAGCAGCACCTCTAGCGGGAGGGACTACGAGCAGTACTTC. Its protein product is CASSTSSGRDYEQYF.

This clone was recorded many times. The CDR3 nucleotides are TGCGCCAGCAGCTCCCTGATTCTAGCTGAAGCTTTCTTT. This gives the protein CASSSLILAEAFF. This chain joins TRBV5-1 and TRBJ1-1; D is uncertain. The CDR3 sequence is 13 residues long. The germline CDR1 and CDR2 sequences are SGHRS and YFSETQ. Trimming removed 3 bases from V and 6 bases from J, with 12 bases in between.

The V call is TRBV7-9, the J call TRBJ1-2, with 9 bases aligning to TRBD1. Germline loops: CDR1 SEHNR, CDR2 FQNEAQ (reference sequence). CDR3 length: 16 residues. V gave up 4 bases and J gave up 0 bases; unmatched junction bases: 6. This CDR3 reads CASSSETGGSNYGYTF. The DNA of the CDR3 is TGTGCCAGCAGCTCTGAGACAGGGGGATCTAACTATGGCTACACCTTC.

This sequence joins TRBV12-3 or TRBV12-4 and TRBJ1-2; no clear D gene. The CDR3 is 13 amino acids. Trimming stripped 3 bases from V and 2 bases from J, with 7 bases between. CDR3 loop: CASSLAKNYGYTF. Here the CDR3 DNA reads TGTGCCAGCAGTTTGGCCAAAAACTATGGCTACACCTTC.

This sequence joins TRBV7-2 and TRBJ1-5; 8 nucleotides line up with TRBD1. V lost 3 bases, J lost 4 bases, and 5 bases stayed unmatched. Germline values: CDR1 SGHTA, CDR2 FQGNSA. The CDR3 spans 15 residues. The CDR3 loop reads CASSFQGASNQPQHF. CDR3 DNA: TGTGCCAGCAGCTTCCAGGGGGCGAGTAATCAGCCCCAGCATTTT.

This rearrangement joins TRBV30 to TRBJ2-7; D remains unclear. Germline V gene sequence: CDR1 GTSNPN, CDR2 SVGIG (reference sequence). V was shortened by 2 bases and J by 3 bases, with 8 bases between the two germline ends. The CDR3 runs to 12 residues. In DNA form, the CDR3 reads TGTGCCTGGAGTCCTACCCGCTACGAGCAGTACTTC. This encodes CAWSPTRYEQYF.

This clone was counted a few times. In nucleotides, the CDR3 is TGCGCCAGCAGCTTCTTCGGGGACACTGAAGCTTTCTTT. It yields the protein CASSFFGDTEAFF. The V call is TRBV5-1, the J call TRBJ1-1; D unresolved. Between the trimmed V and J ends, which lost 2 bases and 3 bases, there was a span of 8 bases. The V gene's germline CDR1 is SGHRS and CDR2 YFSETQ. The CDR3 length is 13 residues.

The rearrangement joins TRBV5-1 to TRBJ1-1, with 9 bases identical to TRBD1. This CDR3 spans 16 amino acids. Trimming at V came to 5 bases and at J to 2 bases, leaving 10 bases not matched to a gene. Germline values: CDR1 SGHRS, CDR2 YFSETQ. Here the CDR3 reads CASRRRTGATNTEAFF. The CDR3 coding sequence is TGCGCCAGCAGGAGGAGGACAGGGGCGACAAACACTGAAGCTTTCTTT.